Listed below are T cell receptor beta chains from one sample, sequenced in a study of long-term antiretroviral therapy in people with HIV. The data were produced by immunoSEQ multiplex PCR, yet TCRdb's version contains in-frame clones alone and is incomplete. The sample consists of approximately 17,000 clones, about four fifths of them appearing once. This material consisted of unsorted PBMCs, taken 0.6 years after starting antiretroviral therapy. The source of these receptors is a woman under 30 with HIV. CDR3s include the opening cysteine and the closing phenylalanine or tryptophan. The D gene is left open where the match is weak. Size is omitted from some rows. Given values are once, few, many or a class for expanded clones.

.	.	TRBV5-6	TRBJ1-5	CASSFKENRAGQPQHF	TGTGCCAGCAGCTTTAAGGAAAACAGGGCAGGTCAGCCCCAGCATTTT
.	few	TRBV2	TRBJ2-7	CARRGSPSYEQYF	TGTGCCCGAAGAGGATCACCCAGCTACGAGCAGTACTTC
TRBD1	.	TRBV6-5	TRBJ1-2	CASSQDRGANYGYTF	TGTGCCAGCAGTCAGGACAGGGGAGCTAACTATGGCTACACCTTC
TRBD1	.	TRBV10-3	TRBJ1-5	CAIRGDRGGDNSNQPQHF	TGTGCCATCAGGGGAGACAGGGGCGGGGATAATAGCAATCAGCCCCAGCATTTT
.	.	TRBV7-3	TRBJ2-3	CASSPDTDTQYF	TGTGCCAGCAGCCCTGACACAGATACGCAGTATTTT
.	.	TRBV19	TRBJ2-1	CASSIQTSHEQFF	TGTGCCAGTAGTATCCAAACTAGCCATGAGCAGTTCTTC
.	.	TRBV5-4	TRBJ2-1	CASSLPDHNEQFF	TGTGCCAGCAGCCTCCCCGACCACAATGAGCAGTTCTTC
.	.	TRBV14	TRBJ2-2	CASSQGPWNTGELFF	TGTGCCAGCAGCCAGGGGCCCTGGAACACCGGGGAGCTGTTTTTT
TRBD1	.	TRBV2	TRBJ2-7	CASSADRGHEQYF	TGTGCCAGCAGTGCTGACAGGGGCCACGAGCAGTACTTC
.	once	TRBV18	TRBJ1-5	CASSPDRTNQPQHF	TGTGCCAGCTCACCTGACAGAACCAATCAGCCCCAGCATTTT
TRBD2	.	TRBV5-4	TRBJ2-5	CASSALAGGRLGETQYF	TGTGCCAGCAGCGCCTTAGCGGGGGGCCGCTTAGGAGAGACCCAGTACTTC
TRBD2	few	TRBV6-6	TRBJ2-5	CASAGLSGAAETQYF	TGTGCCAGCGCGGGACTAAGCGGTGCGGCAGAGACCCAGTACTTC
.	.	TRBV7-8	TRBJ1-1	CASSLGDGTEAFF	TGTGCCAGCAGCTTAGGGGATGGCACTGAAGCTTTCTTT
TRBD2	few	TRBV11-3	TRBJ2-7	CASSYGTTGEQYF	TGTGCCAGCAGCTACGGGACTACGGGAGAGCAGTACTTC
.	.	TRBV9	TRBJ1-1	CASSPEGTEAFF	TGTGCCAGCAGCCCGGAAGGCACTGAAGCTTTCTTT
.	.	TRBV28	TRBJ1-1	CASSFMTEAFF	TGTGCCAGCAGTTTCATGACTGAAGCTTTCTTT
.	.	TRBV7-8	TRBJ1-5	CASSLGFGGGEPQHF	TGTGCCAGCAGCTTAGGGTTTGGGGGAGGAGAGCCCCAGCATTTT
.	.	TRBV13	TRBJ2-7	CASSTLPSSYEQYF	TGTGCCAGCAGCACGTTACCGAGCTCCTACGAGCAGTACTTC
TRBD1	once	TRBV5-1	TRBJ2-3	CASSWGQGQGTDTQYF	TGCGCCAGCAGCTGGGGGCAAGGACAGGGCACAGATACGCAGTATTTT
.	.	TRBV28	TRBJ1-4	CASSSGSGEKLFF	TGTGCCAGCAGCTCGGGGTCGGGGGAAAAACTGTTTTTT